This T cell receptor beta chain was found in a study of identical twins (dated by TCRdb to the mid-2010s). A note on the overall study: To test whether fetal clonotypes persist, the study used deep sequencing on TCR alpha and beta repertoires from monozygotic twins, unrelated adults of various ages, and cord blood. Replicate twin experiments were performed at different times using different library preparation protocols to rule out contamination. What the work shows at the level of the full study, not this receptor alone: Fewer insertions were carried by abundant cord blood beta clonotypes, a similar but weaker trend appeared in young adult naive repertoires, and no such trend appeared in memory repertoires. Compared with coincidental sharing between unrelated individuals, out-of-frame TCR alpha sequences shared between twins had an excess of sequences with low generation probability. Zero-insertion analyses could be partly confounded by invariant T cells such as MAIT and iNKT, although diverse VJ usage argued against such confounding for most clonotypes. In beta out-of-frame sequences, excess twin sharing was weaker, because having fewer shared sequences lowered the signal-to-noise ratio. Because the same donors could not be followed over many years, conclusions were based on cross-sectional statistical analysis. In monozygotic twins, recombination models systematically underestimated out-of-frame TCR alpha sharing, but the models matched the sharing seen between unrelated individuals.

The CDR3 covers 12 residues, taking in both the cysteine and the phenylalanine. The entry retains the CDR3 DNA only, 36 bases that are in frame from base 1. V loses 3 bases of germline sequence and J loses 8 bases, and the interval between the two ends is 7 bases. Libraries were built with 5' RACE. The run used an Illumina HiSeq 2000. A universal primer binding site was added through template switching, and the final cDNA carried a unique molecular identifier so that TCR cDNA molecules could be counted accurately. Specific primers in the conserved constant-segment region were used to synthesize first-strand cDNA for TCR alpha and beta chains. To control for contamination, every cDNA library was double barcoded, receiving both a SMART-Mk sample barcode and Illumina barcodes. Two successive PCR steps introduced TruSeq adapter sequences along with Illumina sample barcodes. The Illumina HiSeq platform was used with custom primers to sequence TCR alpha and beta cDNA libraries. Per the original workflow: Unique molecular identifiers were extracted from raw reads with MiGEC, and CDR3 positions were determined with MiXCR. Recombination models were inferred per individual with the repgenHMM and IGoR tools using an EM algorithm. The analysis of shared clonotypes was done with the tcR package in R, with sharing normalized by the product of cloneset sizes. To study raw recombination without the effects of thymic and clonal selection, out-of-frame nonproductive sequences were analyzed. TCRdb applied fastp at Q25 and MiXCR to the public reads, then kept only in-frame beta chains. Merged by CDR3 protein, the rows form single entries marked with the most common genes and DNA. TCRdb assigned the V and J calls; the authors' analysis was not used. Across this sample there are roughly 720,000 distinct CDR3 sequences, with 15% to 20% seen only once. Clones ranked in the top ten supply approximately 14% of the sample.

Every donor was a healthy Caucasian. The twin cohort consisted of three pairs of female monozygotic twins, all aged roughly 18 to 30 years. Peripheral blood mononuclear cells were used as the source from which RNA for TCR libraries was isolated. This clonotype was observed many times. This clone's antigen is unknown. No base qualities exist here, and no much larger clone lies one base off it. This same sample was also taken into another study, of T cells expressing NK-cell markers. Drawing on the second study: TCR beta-chain repertoires were profiled in sorted CD3+CD56+NKG2C+, CD3+CD56+NKG2C- and CD3+CD56-NKG2C+ T-cell subsets from fewer than 10 donors. Seven of the eight sequenced donors were HCMV-seropositive and one was HCMV-seronegative. To restrict sorting to alphabetaTCR-expressing T cells, an anti-gammadeltaTCR antibody was added in several experiments. In 6 or 7 donors, the dominant CD3+CD56+NKG2C+ clonotypes ranked among the top 10 CD8+ clonotypes, making up about 1.0-8% of CD8+ T cells. Those dominant clonotypes were again the most abundant among CD3+CD56-NKG2C+ cells in several donors, at about 25-60.1%. Whether the expanded NKG2C-expressing T cell clones were specific for HCMV antigens was left unclear. The eight sequenced donors were randomly selected healthy volunteers, three men and five women. To determine HCMV serostatus, a commercial ELISA kit was used to detect HCMV-specific IgG in serum. For several donors, unsorted PBMC were also used to sequence bulk peripheral blood T-cell repertoires. MIGEC was used to demultiplex reads and group the reads by UMI, and MiTCR was used to assemble and quantify clonotypes. To exclude erroneous sequences, any TCR cDNA sequence not supported by at least two reads was discarded. Downstream repertoire analysis used the tcR package, and clonotypes were matched across fractions by CDR3 nucleotide sequence plus V segment. Antigen specificity was annotated against VDJdb with VDJmatch, allowing one amino acid substitution in CDR3.

The receptor comes from a woman under 30 in good health. The sequence links TRBV12-3 or TRBV12-4 to TRBJ2-2; the D gene is not confidently resolved. The source material was PBMCs. The DNA sequence is as follows: TGTGCCAGCAGTTTTGGGTCGGGGGAGCTGTTTTTT. Translated, it reads CASSFGSGELFF.